The 30 T cell receptor beta chains in this list originate from one sample, sequenced in a study of T-cell reconstitution after alpha-beta-depleted transplantation in children. Molecular barcoding with unique molecular identifiers was used for the TCRbeta library. TCRdb called the PCR reads again in MiXCR, with one record for every CDR3 protein. Of around 230,000 distinct CDR3 sequences listed, approximately 19% were seen once; the top ten hold around 45%. Sequenced material: PBMCs, mostly from graft donor cells, taken 360 days after TCRalphabeta/CD19-depleted stem cell transplant. These receptor sequences come from a male patient between 2 and 10 years old who had a stem cell transplant for acute lymphoblastic leukemia, so the T cells may come from the graft donor.

The V and J genes are TRBV12-3 or TRBV12-4 and TRBJ2-7; TRBD2 is a possible D gene (6 bases). Trimming shortened V by 5 bases and J by 0 bases, and 11 bases separated the two germline ends. The CDR3 runs 14 residues. The CDR3 is CASSISGSSYEQYF. The CDR3 nucleotides read TGTGCCAGCAGTATTAGCGGAAGCTCCTACGAGCAGTACTTC.

V is TRBV5-1 and J is TRBJ2-5; D is unresolved. The CDR3 runs 15 residues. The V end was cut by 1 base, the J end by 3 bases, with 13 bases between. Germline V gives CDR1 SGHRS, CDR2 YFSETQ. The CDR3 region has the DNA TGCGCCAGCAGCTTGCTCGAAATGCGCGAAGAGACCCAGTACTTC. Its protein product is CASSLLEMREETQYF. Looking up the rest from reference TRBV5-1 and TRBJ2-5 gives the full variable domain: KAGVTQTPRYLIKTRGQQVTLSCSPISGHRSVSWYQQTPGQGLQFLFEYFSETQRNKGNFPGRFSGRQFSNSRSEMNVSTLELGDSALYLCASSLLEMREETQYFGPGTRLLVL.

V is TRBV12-3 or TRBV12-4 and J is TRBJ1-1; D possibly corresponds to TRBD1 (5 bases). The ends were cut back, 8 bases at V and 5 bases at J, with 12 bases in the middle. This CDR3 contains 12 residues. CDR3: CASGLGGTEAFF. The DNA for the CDR3 is TGTGCCAGCGGACTTGGGGGGACTGAAGCTTTCTTT.

This clonotype was picked up many times. CDR3: CASSLLPGELFF. CDR3 coding DNA: TGTGCCAGCAGCTTGTTACCAGGGGAGCTGTTTTTT. V usage is TRBV5-4 and J usage is TRBJ2-2; D unclear. V lost 1 base to trimming and J lost 8 bases, with 6 bases between them. CDR1 is SGHNT and CDR2 is YYREEE in the germline V gene (reference sequence). The CDR3 runs to 12 residues.

This clonotype was counted between two and nine times. The V call is TRBV20-1, the J call TRBJ1-6; the match to TRBD1 covers 7 bases. V was pared by 0 bases and J by 9 bases, with 11 bases of the junction left unmatched. The CDR3 loop spans 16 amino acids. The germline V gene encodes CDR1 DFQATT and CDR2 SNEGSKA (reference sequence). This CDR3 reads CSARDRARGIGSPLHF. The DNA for the CDR3 is TGCAGTGCTAGAGATCGGGCCAGGGGGATAGGTTCACCCCTCCACTTT.

This clonotype was seen a few times. V is TRBV29-1 and J is TRBJ1-1; D call uncertain. This CDR3 has 14 amino acids. V lost 4 bases, J lost 6 bases, and 18 bases lay in between. In germline, CDR1 is SQVTM, CDR2 ANQGSEA. The DNA of the CDR3 is TGCAGCGTTGGGGGTTGGAGGGCTGGTGCTGAAGCTTTCTTT. As protein: CSVGGWRAGAEAFF.

Many counts were recorded for this clonotype. The chain uses TRBV12-3 or TRBV12-4 and TRBJ1-1; TRBD1 matches 8 bases. The V gene end was trimmed by 3 bases and the J gene end by 6 bases; junction bases not matched to a gene: 6. The CDR3 has 14 residues. The DNA of the CDR3 is TGTGCCAGCAGTTTCGGAACAGGGGGGCCTGAAGCTTTCTTT. Its protein is CASSFGTGGPEAFF.

This clonotype came up a few times. The rearrangement links TRBV3-1 to TRBJ2-1; D ambiguous. The V gene lost 1 base and the J gene lost 9 bases, with 10 bases spanning the gap. Germline CDR1 LGHDT, CDR2 YNNKEL (reference sequence). The CDR3 is 13 amino acids. CDR3 nucleotide sequence: TGTGCCAGCAGCCAAGTTCCAGGTTCTGAGCAGTTCTTC. Translated, it gives CASSQVPGSEQFF.

The rearrangement uses TRBV4-3 and TRBJ2-3; no firm D call. The V gene lost 2 bases and the J gene lost 4 bases, with 16 bases spanning the gap. The CDR3 loop spans 16 amino acids. Germline CDR1 reads LGHNA; CDR2 reads YSLEER. This CDR3 is CASSQRNSGRSDTQYF. Written as DNA, the CDR3 is TGCGCCAGCAGCCAAAGGAACTCTGGACGTTCAGATACGCAGTATTTT.

The sample holds a few counts of this clonotype. CDR3 sequence: CASSPDRGTGAYEQYF. DNA of the CDR3: TGTGCCAGCAGCCCCGACCGGGGGACGGGGGCCTACGAGCAGTACTTC. The V and J genes are TRBV9 and TRBJ2-7; TRBD2 might be the D (6 bases). Germline V gene lookup returns CDR1 SGDLS and CDR2 YYNGEE. Trimming took 4 bases from V and 2 from J, leaving 19 bases between them. The length of the CDR3 is 16 residues.

The chain links TRBV14 to TRBJ2-1; D unresolved. Trimming left V 4 bases short and J 5 bases short, with 18 bases between. The CDR3 contains 16 residues. The germline CDR1 and CDR2 sequences are SGHDN and FVKESK. This CDR3 reads CASSPLPRSHNNEQFF. CDR3 sequence (DNA): TGTGCCAGCAGCCCCCTGCCCAGGAGTCATAACAATGAGCAGTTCTTC.

This clonotype was observed a handful of times. The chain couples TRBV27 to TRBJ2-1; 11 bases match TRBD2. The V gene end was trimmed by 7 bases and the J gene end by 6 bases; junction bases not matched to a gene: 11. Looked up from germline, CDR1 is MNHEY and CDR2 is SMNVEV (reference sequence). This CDR3 comprises 16 residues. The CDR3: CASTYSGGAGRNEQFF. CDR3 nucleotide sequence: TGTGCCAGCACCTATAGCGGGGGGGCCGGTCGCAATGAGCAGTTCTTC.

CDR3 in DNA: TGTGCCTGGAGTCCCCCCCGCGGGGGGTACAATGAGCAGTTCTTC. Amino acid sequence: CAWSPPRGGYNEQFF. J is TRBJ2-1 and V is TRBV30, with 8 bases identical to TRBD2. CDR3 size: 15 residues. V dropped 2 bases and J dropped 4; count of bases not matched to a gene: 7. CDR1 and CDR2 from the germline V gene are GTSNPN and SVGIG (reference sequence).

This clonotype showed up many times. The chain has TRBV6-2 or TRBV6-3 and TRBJ2-7, with 8 bases identical to TRBD2. The V and J ends lost 8 bases and 3 bases, in that order; junction bases with no gene match: 6. CDR1 is MNHEY, CDR2 SVGEGT, per germline. The CDR3 is 13 amino acids. The CDR3 here is CASDRGTSYEQYF. Written as DNA, the CDR3 is TGTGCCAGCGATCGCGGGACTAGCTACGAGCAGTACTTC.

This chain links TRBV12-3 or TRBV12-4 with TRBJ2-3, with TRBD1 matching over 7 bases. The CDR3 is 16 residues long. The V segment lost 7 bases and the J segment 0 bases; nucleotides outside the gene matches: 10. CDR3 residues: CASTRKGAPSTDTQYF. Written as DNA, the CDR3 is TGTGCCAGCACTCGAAAGGGGGCCCCTAGCACAGATACGCAGTATTTT.

The V gene is TRBV6-1, the J gene TRBJ1-5; D is undetermined. The germline V and J ends were trimmed by 0 bases and 3 bases, with 9 bases remaining between them. CDR3 size: 15 residues. The V gene's germline CDR1 is MNHNS and CDR2 SASEGT. The CDR3 loop is CASSEAPLPNQPQHF. The DNA of the CDR3 is TGTGCCAGCAGTGAAGCACCCCTGCCCAATCAGCCCCAGCATTTT.

The chain joins TRBV7-6 to TRBJ2-7; 8 positions agree with TRBD1. This CDR3 region has 15 residues. Unmatched junction bases numbered 7, after V lost 4 bases and J lost 2 bases. The germline CDR1 and CDR2 sequences are SGHVS and FNYEAQ. Here the CDR3 reads CASSSGQGVPYEQYF. The CDR3 coding sequence is TGTGCCAGCAGCTCCGGACAGGGCGTCCCCTACGAGCAGTACTTC.

This sequence joins TRBV2 and TRBJ2-5; D unclear. This CDR3 is 15 amino acids long. Looked up from germline, CDR1 is SNHLY and CDR2 is FYNNEI. V gave up 7 bases and J gave up 2 bases, with 17 bases separating them. The CDR3 nucleotides read TGTGCCAGCACCACAGACGCACCTACTCAAGAGACCCAGTACTTC. Translating it yields CASTTDAPTQETQYF.

This clonotype was seen at least ten times. The chain is built from TRBV28 and TRBJ2-7; 8 bases agree with TRBD2. This CDR3 region has 18 residues. V shed 7 bases and J 3 bases; nucleotides not matched to a gene: 20. Germline V gene sequence: CDR1 MDHEN, CDR2 SYDVKM. The DNA for the CDR3 is TGTGCCAGCAAGGCTGTTACTGGGAAACCGGGGGGGATCTACGAGCAGTACTTC. This encodes CASKAVTGKPGGIYEQYF.

The chain links TRBV11-2 to TRBJ1-5, with D possibly being TRBD1 (5 bases). In germline, CDR1 is SGHAT, CDR2 FQNNGV. The CDR3 consists of 15 residues. V lost 1 base and J lost 9, with 16 bases in between. As DNA, the CDR3 is TGTGCCAGCAGCTTAGGAAAGGGACGTCTTCGGCCCCAGCATTTT. It translates to CASSLGKGRLRPQHF. The variable domain in full, with the rest retrieved from reference TRBV11-2 and TRBJ1-5, is EAGVAQSPRYKIIEKRQSVAFWCNPISGHATLYWYQQILGQGPKLLIQFQNNGVVDDSQLPKDRFSAERLKGVDSTLKIQPAKLEDSAVYLCASSLGKGRLRPQHFGDGTRLSIL.

The chain couples TRBV4-3 to TRBJ2-1; 9 bases align to TRBD2. In germline, CDR1 is LGHNA, CDR2 YSLEER. The CDR3 has 19 amino acids. With V trimmed by 0 bases and J by 3 bases, 12 bases remained unmatched. This CDR3 reads CASSQESLGGRAIYNEQFF. The CDR3 DNA reads TGCGCCAGCAGCCAAGAAAGCCTCGGCGGGAGGGCTATCTACAATGAGCAGTTCTTC.

The chain carries TRBV15 and TRBJ2-3; 7 bases line up with TRBD1. V trimming: 5 bases; J trimming: 0 bases; junction bases outside the gene matches: 5. This CDR3 is 15 amino acids long. Germline values: CDR1 LNHNV, CDR2 YYDKDF (reference sequence). The CDR3 DNA reads as TGTGCCACCAGCTTCCAGGGGGTCAGCACAGATACGCAGTATTTT. Translation: CATSFQGVSTDTQYF.

This chain connects TRBV18 to TRBJ2-7, with D perhaps being TRBD1 or TRBD2 (5 bases each). CDR1 KGHSH and CDR2 LQKENI come from the germline V gene. V was cut by 8 bases and J by 1 base, with 15 bases left in between. This CDR3 contains 14 residues. This CDR3 reads CASTNRDGSYEQYF. The CDR3, as DNA: TGTGCCAGCACAAACCGGGACGGGTCCTACGAGCAGTACTTC.

This clonotype was observed at least ten times. The gene calls are TRBV30 and TRBJ1-2; D is unclear. This CDR3 comprises 13 residues. The V gene lost 0 bases and the J gene lost 2 bases, with 7 bases spanning the gap. Germline V lookup: CDR1 GTSNPN, CDR2 SVGIG (reference sequence). The CDR3 sequence is CAWSVRVNYGYTF. The DNA for the CDR3 is TGTGCCTGGAGTGTAAGGGTAAACTATGGCTACACCTTC.

V usage is TRBV5-1 and J usage is TRBJ2-2, with TRBD1 matching over 9 bases. This CDR3 is built from 15 residues. Germline V gives CDR1 SGHRS, CDR2 YFSETQ. Trimming took 2 bases from V and 5 from J; bases not matched to a gene: 4. CDR3 in amino acids: CASSFTGTGTGELFF. The CDR3 coding sequence is TGCGCCAGCAGCTTTACCGGGACAGGGACCGGGGAGCTGTTTTTT.

This clonotype has only a few counts. The chain joins TRBV10-3 to TRBJ1-3; D is perhaps TRBD1 (6 bases). The ends were cut back, 6 bases at V and 0 bases at J, with 15 bases in the middle. The CDR3 runs 16 residues. Germline CDR1 and CDR2: ENHRY and SYGVKD. The CDR3 spells CAIRGAGAHSGNTIYF. CDR3 bases: TGTGCCATCAGGGGGGCCGGGGCGCACTCTGGAAACACCATATATTTT.

This clonotype was detected only a few times. CDR3 nucleotide sequence: TGTGCCAGCAGTCCACTTAAAGATACGCAGTATTTT. Translated, it gives CASSPLKDTQYF. The rearrangement links TRBV12-3 or TRBV12-4 to TRBJ2-3; D call uncertain. This CDR3 has 12 amino acids. V was clipped by 5 bases and J by 5 bases, with 8 bases between them.

This clonotype was found a few times. The chain uses TRBV2 and TRBJ2-2; 7 bases are shared with TRBD2. With V trimmed by 6 bases and J by 5 bases, 9 bases remained unmatched. CDR3 size: 15 residues. CDR1 and CDR2 (germline): SNHLY, FYNNEI. The CDR3 sequence is CASRSGTTGTGELFF. CDR3 DNA: TGTGCCAGCAGGTCCGGGACTACGGGGACCGGGGAGCTGTTTTTT.

This clonotype was detected only a few times. The chain couples TRBV25-1 to TRBJ2-6; 7 bases map to TRBD1. CDR3 length: 17 amino acids. The V gene end was trimmed by 5 bases and the J gene end by 4 bases; junction bases not matched to a gene: 11. Per germline, CDR1 MGHDK and CDR2 SYGVNS. CDR3 region: CASSPDQQGPGANVLTF. The CDR3 DNA sequence: TGTGCCAGCAGTCCGGACCAACAGGGGCCCGGGGCCAACGTCCTGACTTTC.

This clonotype occurred a few times. The chain has TRBV5-1 and TRBJ2-3; 8 nucleotides match TRBD1. J gave up 5 bases and V 4 bases, and 6 bases lay outside the gene matches. This CDR3 is built from 14 residues. Germline V gives CDR1 SGHRS, CDR2 YFSETQ. The CDR3 sequence: CASSPGGAGDTQYF. CDR3 nucleotides: TGCGCCAGCAGCCCAGGGGGCGCGGGAGATACGCAGTATTTT.